The rows below give T cell receptor beta chains drawn from one sample of a study of cytomegalovirus exposure and HLA in healthy donors. Produced via immunoSEQ multiplex PCR; TCRdb's table is partial and in-frame only. The profile covers over 150,000 clones, with about three quarters appearing a single time and around 1.5% taken by the ten largest. Sequences were obtained from PBMCs. Source of these receptors: a man between 18 and 35 years old in good health and CMV-seronegative. Both conserved end residues are part of each CDR3. Each record gives: CDR3 DNA, CDR3 protein, J gene, D gene, CDR3 length, clone size, V gene. D genes are given only for firm matches. Size tells how often a clone was seen (once, few, many) or the class of an expanded clone, and some rows leave it out.

TGTGCCAGCAGCCCACCCGTCGGTGAGCAGTTCTTC | CASSPPVGEQFF | TRBJ2-1 | - | 12 | few | TRBV7-2
TGTGCCAGTAGTATCGGTAAAGCAGATACGCAGTATTTT | CASSIGKADTQYF | TRBJ2-3 | - | 13 | - | TRBV19
TGTGCCAGCGGCTCCAGACCGGGTTCTGGGGCCAACGTCCTGACTTTC | CASGSRPGSGANVLTF | TRBJ2-6 | - | 16 | - | TRBV27
TGTGCCAGCAGTGATCGTGTGGGACTTGAGGCTGGAAACACCATATATTTT | CASSDRVGLEAGNTIYF | TRBJ1-3 | - | 17 | - | TRBV6-1
TGTGCCAGCAGCCTGGGGACAGGGCTTGAAGCTTTCTTT | CASSLGTGLEAFF | TRBJ1-1 | TRBD1 | 13 | few | TRBV7-6
TGTTCCAGCAGCCAAGGGTTCGAGGGTGAAAAACTGTTTTTT | CSSSQGFEGEKLFF | TRBJ1-4 | - | 14 | - | TRBV7-9
TGCGCCAGCAGCCCGAACCCGGGACTAGAGGGCGGTGAGCAGTTCTTC | CASSPNPGLEGGEQFF | TRBJ2-1 | TRBD2 | 16 | - | TRBV5-1
TGCGCCAGCAGCGACAGGGGGTTGGCAGATACGCAGTATTTT | CASSDRGLADTQYF | TRBJ2-3 | TRBD1 | 14 | - | TRBV4-1
TGCGCCAGCACCGAGACTAGCCCCTCCTACGAGCAGTACTTC | CASTETSPSYEQYF | TRBJ2-7 | TRBD2 | 14 | - | TRBV10-2
TGTGCCAGCTCCAAGGGAGGGCCCTCCTACGAGCAGTACTTC | CASSKGGPSYEQYF | TRBJ2-7 | TRBD2 | 14 | few | TRBV6-5
TGCGCCAGGGACAGGGGAGGTTTCGTAAGCAATCAGCCCCAGCATTTT | CARDRGGFVSNQPQHF | TRBJ1-5 | TRBD1 | 16 | few | TRBV5-1
TGCGCCAGCAGCCCCCCGACAGGGGGTGGTGGCTACACCTTC | CASSPPTGGGGYTF | TRBJ1-2 | TRBD1 | 14 | - | TRBV5-1
TGTGCCAGCCGGGACATCCCCCTCCGGGATACGCAGTATTTT | CASRDIPLRDTQYF | TRBJ2-3 | - | 14 | - | TRBV28
TGTGCCAGCAGCCTAACTAGCGGGAGTTCCAATGAGCAGTTCTTC | CASSLTSGSSNEQFF | TRBJ2-1 | TRBD2 | 15 | - | TRBV7-6
TGTGCCAGCCTCTCGCGGGATACGCAGTATTTT | CASLSRDTQYF | TRBJ2-3 | - | 11 | few | TRBV6-5
TGTGCCAGCAGCCCGAGCGGGGGAAGCCACAATGAGCAGTTCTTC | CASSPSGGSHNEQFF | TRBJ2-1 | TRBD2 | 15 | - | TRBV7-9
TGTGCCAGTAGTCCGCAGGGGGGTGCGAACATTCAGTACTTC | CASSPQGGANIQYF | TRBJ2-4 | - | 14 | - | TRBV19
TGTGCCAGCAACGGAATGCGGGGGGCCTACGAGCAGTACTTC | CASNGMRGAYEQYF | TRBJ2-7 | TRBD2 | 14 | - | TRBV2
TGTGCCAGCAGTAGCCTCCGGGCCCAGGGCGAGCCCCAGCATTTT | CASSSLRAQGEPQHF | TRBJ1-5 | - | 15 | - | TRBV6-5
TGTGCCAGCAGCCCCGCGCGGGGAGGGTATGGCTACACCTTC | CASSPARGGYGYTF | TRBJ1-2 | - | 14 | - | TRBV9
TGCGCCAGCAGCTTGGGCATAGGGGAAAATCAGCCCCAGCATTTT | CASSLGIGENQPQHF | TRBJ1-5 | - | 15 | - | TRBV5-1
TGTGCTAGTGGTTTAAGAAGGGGGCGACACACTGAAGCTTTCTTT | CASGLRRGRHTEAFF | TRBJ1-1 | TRBD1 | 15 | - | TRBV12-5
TGTGCCAGCAGCAGCAGACCGGGACAGGGTTTCCCCCACGAGCAGTACTTC | CASSSRPGQGFPHEQYF | TRBJ2-7 | TRBD1 | 17 | - | TRBV11-2
TGTGCCAGCAGCCGAACCGGGACAGGTAACACTGAAGCTTTCTTT | CASSRTGTGNTEAFF | TRBJ1-1 | TRBD1 | 15 | - | TRBV7-9
TGTGCCAGTAGTATTAGGCGGGATTCCTTGATATGGGGTGGCTACACCTTC | CASSIRRDSLIWGGYTF | TRBJ1-2 | - | 17 | - | TRBV19
TGTGCCGGACTACAGGCCATCTCCTACGAGCAGTACTTC | CAGLQAISYEQYF | TRBJ2-7 | - | 13 | - | TRBV2
TGTGCCAGCAGCACAACCTACAATGAGCAGTTCTTC | CASSTTYNEQFF | TRBJ2-1 | - | 12 | - | TRBV7-6
TGTGCCAGCAGTTACTTGGGGCCCAGGGACGAGCAGTACTTC | CASSYLGPRDEQYF | TRBJ2-7 | - | 14 | - | TRBV6-6
TGTGCCAGCAGTCCCCCTTTTAATCAGCCCCAGCATTTT | CASSPPFNQPQHF | TRBJ1-5 | - | 13 | - | TRBV2
TGCGCCAGCAAGGTACAGGAAGACGGGGAGCTGTTTTTT | CASKVQEDGELFF | TRBJ2-2 | - | 13 | few | TRBV5-1